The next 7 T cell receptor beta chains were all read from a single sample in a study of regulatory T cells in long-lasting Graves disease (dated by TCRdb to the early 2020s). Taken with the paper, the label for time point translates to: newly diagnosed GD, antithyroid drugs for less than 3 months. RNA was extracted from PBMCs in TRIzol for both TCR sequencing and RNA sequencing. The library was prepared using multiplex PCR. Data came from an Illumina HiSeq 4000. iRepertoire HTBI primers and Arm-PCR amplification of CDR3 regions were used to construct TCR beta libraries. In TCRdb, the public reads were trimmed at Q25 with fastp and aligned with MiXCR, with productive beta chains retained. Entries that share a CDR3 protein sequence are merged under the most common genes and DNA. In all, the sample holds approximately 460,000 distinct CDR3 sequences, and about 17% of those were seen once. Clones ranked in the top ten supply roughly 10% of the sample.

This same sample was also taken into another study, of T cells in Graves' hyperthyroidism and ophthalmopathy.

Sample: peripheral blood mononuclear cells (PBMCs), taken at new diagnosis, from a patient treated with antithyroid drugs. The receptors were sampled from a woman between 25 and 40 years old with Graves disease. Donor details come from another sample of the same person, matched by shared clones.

The CDR3 sequence: CSARGGDREQYF. DNA for the CDR3: TGCAGTGCTAGAGGGGGGGACAGAGAACAGTACTTC. The rearrangement links TRBV20-1 to TRBJ2-4; weak D call: TRBD1 (7 bases). V lost 1 base, J lost 13 bases, and 14 bases lay in between. Germline-derived CDR1 and CDR2 are DFQATT and SNEGSKA (reference sequence). The CDR3 sequence is 12 residues long.

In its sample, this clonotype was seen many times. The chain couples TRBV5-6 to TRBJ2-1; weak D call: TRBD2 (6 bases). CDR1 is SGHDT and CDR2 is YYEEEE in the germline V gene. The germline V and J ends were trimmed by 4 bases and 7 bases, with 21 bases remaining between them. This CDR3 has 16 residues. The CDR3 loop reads CASSEVGGTQRNEQFF. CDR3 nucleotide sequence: TGTGCCAGCAGCGAGGTCGGCGGGACCCAAAGGAATGAGCAGTTCTTC.

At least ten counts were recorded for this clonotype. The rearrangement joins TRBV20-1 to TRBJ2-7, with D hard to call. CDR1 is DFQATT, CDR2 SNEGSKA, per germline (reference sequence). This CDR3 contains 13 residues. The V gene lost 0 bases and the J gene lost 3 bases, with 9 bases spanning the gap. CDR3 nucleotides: TGCAGTGCTAGAGATTTGCGGATCTACGAGCAGTACTTC. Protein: CSARDLRIYEQYF.

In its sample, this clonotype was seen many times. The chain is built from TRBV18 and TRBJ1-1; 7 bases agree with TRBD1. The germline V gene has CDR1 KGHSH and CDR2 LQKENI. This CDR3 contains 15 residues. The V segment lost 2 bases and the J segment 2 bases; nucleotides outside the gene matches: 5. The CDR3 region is CASSPNQGVNTEAFF. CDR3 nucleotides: TGTGCCAGCTCACCAAACCAGGGGGTAAACACTGAAGCTTTCTTT.

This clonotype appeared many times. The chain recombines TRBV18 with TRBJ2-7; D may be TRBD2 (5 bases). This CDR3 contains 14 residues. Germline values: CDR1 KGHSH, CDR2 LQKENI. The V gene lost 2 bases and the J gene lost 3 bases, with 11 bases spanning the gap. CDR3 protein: CASSPSDSSYEQYF. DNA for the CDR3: TGTGCCAGCTCACCATCGGACTCAAGCTACGAGCAGTACTTC.

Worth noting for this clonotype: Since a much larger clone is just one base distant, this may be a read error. CDR3 loop: CASSLNPPGASNEQFF. The CDR3 region has the DNA TGTGCCAGCAGCCTTAACCCTCCAGGTGCCTCCAATGAGCAGTTCTTC. The chain combines TRBV11-3 with TRBJ2-1, with unresolved D. Germline CDR1 reads SGHNT; CDR2 reads YENEEA. The length of the CDR3 is 16 residues. Deletions cut 5 bases from V and 6 bases from J, with 20 bases between. Using reference TRBV11-3 and TRBJ2-1 for the parts outside the CDR3, the full variable domain is EAGVVQSPRYKIIEKKQPVAFWCNPISGHNTLYWYLQNLGQGPELLIRYENEEAVDDSQLPKDRFSAERLKGVDSTLKIQPAELGDSAVYLCASSLNPPGASNEQFFGPGTRLTVL.

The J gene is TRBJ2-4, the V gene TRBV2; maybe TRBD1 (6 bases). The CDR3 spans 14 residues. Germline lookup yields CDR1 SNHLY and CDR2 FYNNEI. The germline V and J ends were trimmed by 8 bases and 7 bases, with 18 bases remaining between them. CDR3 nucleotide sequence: TGTGCCAGCTCCCACCAGGGGTCGTCGAACATTCAGTACTTC. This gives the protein CASSHQGSSNIQYF.